This is a list of T cell receptor beta chains from one sample in a study of blood T cell repertoires in COVID-19. The assay was immunoSEQ multiplex PCR, and TCRdb's table has in-frame clones only and misses some. The table records fewer than 60,000 clones, approximately 80% of them present only once. The material sequenced was peripheral blood. All receptors come from a human donor in a cohort sampled during active COVID-19. CDR3s include the opening cysteine and the closing phenylalanine or tryptophan. The D gene is left open where the match is weak. The size field is filled for only some rows; it gives once, few, many or a size class.

cdr3_length: 12; j_call: TRBJ2-2; clone_size: NA; v_call: TRBV28; d_call: NA; cdr3_nt: TGTGCCAGCAGTTTTTTTAACGGGGAGCTGTTTTTT; cdr3_aa: CASSFFNGELFF
cdr3_length: 14; j_call: TRBJ2-1; clone_size: NA; v_call: TRBV10-3; d_call: TRBD2; cdr3_nt: TGTGCCATCAGCACGGGACTAGCGGGCAATGAGCAGTTCTTC; cdr3_aa: CAISTGLAGNEQFF
cdr3_length: 12; j_call: TRBJ1-4; clone_size: NA; v_call: TRBV6-6; d_call: NA; cdr3_nt: TGTGCCACAGGGGCAACTAATGAAAAACTGTTTTTT; cdr3_aa: CATGATNEKLFF
cdr3_length: 16; j_call: TRBJ1-3; clone_size: NA; v_call: TRBV5-1; d_call: NA; cdr3_nt: TGCGCCAGCAGCTTGCTAGGGGATTCCTCTGGAAACACCATATATTTT; cdr3_aa: CASSLLGDSSGNTIYF
cdr3_length: 12; j_call: TRBJ1-2; clone_size: NA; v_call: TRBV10-3; d_call: TRBD1; cdr3_nt: TGTGCCATCTGGACAGGGAACTATGGCTACACCTTC; cdr3_aa: CAIWTGNYGYTF
cdr3_length: 16; j_call: TRBJ2-3; clone_size: NA; v_call: TRBV7-6; d_call: TRBD2; cdr3_nt: TGTGCCAGCAGCTCCCTAGCGGGAGGGGTCACAGATACGCAGTATTTT; cdr3_aa: CASSSLAGGVTDTQYF
cdr3_length: 16; j_call: TRBJ2-1; clone_size: NA; v_call: TRBV4-2; d_call: NA; cdr3_nt: TGTGCCAGCAGCCAAGTGAAGAGAGGGATCTACAATGAGCAGTTCTTC; cdr3_aa: CASSQVKRGIYNEQFF
cdr3_length: 14; j_call: TRBJ1-1; clone_size: NA; v_call: TRBV2; d_call: NA; cdr3_nt: TGTGCCACCCATAAAGAAGGGGGGAACACTGAAGCTTTCTTT; cdr3_aa: CATHKEGGNTEAFF
cdr3_length: 14; j_call: TRBJ1-6; clone_size: NA; v_call: TRBV7-9; d_call: TRBD1; cdr3_nt: TGTGCCAGCAGACGTACAGGGGCTGGTTCACCCCTCCACTTT; cdr3_aa: CASRRTGAGSPLHF
cdr3_length: 14; j_call: TRBJ1-5; clone_size: few; v_call: TRBV4-2; d_call: NA; cdr3_nt: TGTGCCAGCAGCCAAGGTCCCGGGGTAAGGTCCCAGCATTTT; cdr3_aa: CASSQGPGVRSQHF
cdr3_length: 17; j_call: TRBJ2-3; clone_size: few; v_call: TRBV9; d_call: TRBD2; cdr3_nt: TGTGCCAGCAGCGTAGATGGGGCGGGGGGGCTGACAGATACGCAGTATTTT; cdr3_aa: CASSVDGAGGLTDTQYF
cdr3_length: 16; j_call: TRBJ2-3; clone_size: once; v_call: TRBV7-3; d_call: TRBD2; cdr3_nt: TGTGCCAGCAGCATCAGGCCTAGCGGGGGCACAGATACGCAGTATTTT; cdr3_aa: CASSIRPSGGTDTQYF
cdr3_length: 16; j_call: TRBJ2-2; clone_size: once; v_call: TRBV19; d_call: NA; cdr3_nt: TGTGCCAGTAGTAGGGTGCCCGGGATGAGCACCGGGGAGCTGTTTTTT; cdr3_aa: CASSRVPGMSTGELFF
cdr3_length: 15; j_call: TRBJ2-3; clone_size: NA; v_call: TRBV6-1; d_call: TRBD2; cdr3_nt: TGTGCCAGCAGTGAACTAGCGGGGACCACAGATACGCAGTATTTT; cdr3_aa: CASSELAGTTDTQYF
cdr3_length: 12; j_call: TRBJ1-5; clone_size: few; v_call: TRBV2; d_call: NA; cdr3_nt: TGTGCCAGCAGTGTCCAGAATCAGCCCCAGCATTTT; cdr3_aa: CASSVQNQPQHF
cdr3_length: 15; j_call: TRBJ2-7; clone_size: once; v_call: TRBV28; d_call: TRBD2; cdr3_nt: TGTGCCAGCAGTTTAATTAGCGGGATAACCTACGAGCAGTACTTC; cdr3_aa: CASSLISGITYEQYF
cdr3_length: 18; j_call: TRBJ2-1; clone_size: NA; v_call: TRBV24-1; d_call: TRBD2; cdr3_nt: TGTGCCACCAGTGACGCGGGGGCTAGCGGGGGGCCCTACAATGAGCAGTTCTTC; cdr3_aa: CATSDAGASGGPYNEQFF
cdr3_length: 13; j_call: TRBJ1-5; clone_size: few; v_call: TRBV19; d_call: NA; cdr3_nt: TGTGCCAGTAACCGACAGAAAAATCAGCCCCAGCATTTT; cdr3_aa: CASNRQKNQPQHF
cdr3_length: 13; j_call: TRBJ1-2; clone_size: NA; v_call: TRBV19; d_call: NA; cdr3_nt: TGTGCCAGTAGTACAGGGAGGGTCTATGGCTACACCTTC; cdr3_aa: CASSTGRVYGYTF
cdr3_length: 13; j_call: TRBJ2-1; clone_size: NA; v_call: TRBV28; d_call: TRBD1; cdr3_nt: TGTGCCAGCACCCGGGGACAGACCAATGAGCAGTTCTTC; cdr3_aa: CASTRGQTNEQFF
cdr3_length: 13; j_call: TRBJ2-7; clone_size: NA; v_call: TRBV10-2; d_call: TRBD1; cdr3_nt: TGCGCCAGCAGTGGCACAGGGGGGTACGAGCAGTACTTC; cdr3_aa: CASSGTGGYEQYF
cdr3_length: 15; j_call: TRBJ1-2; clone_size: NA; v_call: TRBV27; d_call: NA; cdr3_nt: TGTGCCAGCAGTTTCGACAGGACAGCTCTGGGTGGCTACACCTTC; cdr3_aa: CASSFDRTALGGYTF
cdr3_length: 15; j_call: TRBJ1-3; clone_size: once; v_call: TRBV13; d_call: NA; cdr3_nt: TGTGCCAGCAGTCCCGACAGGTTGGCAGGAAACACCATATATTTT; cdr3_aa: CASSPDRLAGNTIYF
cdr3_length: 16; j_call: TRBJ2-7; clone_size: once; v_call: TRBV28; d_call: TRBD2; cdr3_nt: TGTGCCAGCAGCTTTCTTTTAGCGGGAGACTCCTACGAGCAGTACTTC; cdr3_aa: CASSFLLAGDSYEQYF
cdr3_length: 12; j_call: TRBJ1-2; clone_size: NA; v_call: TRBV29-1; d_call: NA; cdr3_nt: TGCAGCGTTGGTTCCGTGAACTATGGCTACACCTTC; cdr3_aa: CSVGSVNYGYTF
cdr3_length: 15; j_call: TRBJ2-7; clone_size: NA; v_call: TRBV24-1; d_call: NA; cdr3_nt: TGTGCCACCAGTGACCGGGACACCAGGGGCTACGAGCAGTACTTC; cdr3_aa: CATSDRDTRGYEQYF
cdr3_length: 15; j_call: TRBJ1-2; clone_size: NA; v_call: TRBV5-1; d_call: TRBD1; cdr3_nt: TGCGCCAGCACCTTAACCCAGGGGGGAATCTATGGCTACACCTTC; cdr3_aa: CASTLTQGGIYGYTF
cdr3_length: 15; j_call: TRBJ2-1; clone_size: NA; v_call: TRBV5-4; d_call: TRBD1; cdr3_nt: TGTGCCAGCAGCTTGGGGGGACAGGGGTTCAATGAGCAGTTCTTC; cdr3_aa: CASSLGGQGFNEQFF
cdr3_length: 16; j_call: TRBJ2-1; clone_size: NA; v_call: TRBV5-4; d_call: TRBD2; cdr3_nt: TGTGCCAGCAGCTTGGGCGGCGGGAGCTCCTACAATGAGCAGTTCTTC; cdr3_aa: CASSLGGGSSYNEQFF
cdr3_length: 17; j_call: TRBJ2-7; clone_size: NA; v_call: TRBV27; d_call: TRBD2; cdr3_nt: TGTGCCAGCAGTTTAGGACTAGCCCTCTCCGGCGCCTACGAGCAGTACTTC; cdr3_aa: CASSLGLALSGAYEQYF
cdr3_length: 15; j_call: TRBJ2-5; clone_size: NA; v_call: TRBV28; d_call: TRBD2; cdr3_nt: TGTGCCAGCAGTCATCGACTAGCTGCACAAGAGACCCAGTACTTC; cdr3_aa: CASSHRLAAQETQYF
cdr3_length: 18; j_call: TRBJ2-1; clone_size: NA; v_call: TRBV24-1; d_call: TRBD2; cdr3_nt: TGTGCCACCAGCGTGGGACTAGCGGGCCCCCGGGCTTACAATGAGCAGTTCTTC; cdr3_aa: CATSVGLAGPRAYNEQFF
cdr3_length: 14; j_call: TRBJ1-5; clone_size: once; v_call: TRBV27; d_call: TRBD1; cdr3_nt: TGTGCCAGCAGTTCCGGACAGGGGGGACAGCCCCAGCATTTT; cdr3_aa: CASSSGQGGQPQHF
cdr3_length: 13; j_call: TRBJ2-7; clone_size: once; v_call: TRBV28; d_call: TRBD1; cdr3_nt: TGTGCCAGCTCCGGGACAGCATTCGCCGAGCAGTACTTC; cdr3_aa: CASSGTAFAEQYF
cdr3_length: 13; j_call: TRBJ1-1; clone_size: many; v_call: TRBV11-2; d_call: NA; cdr3_nt: TGTGCCAGCAGCCTGGGGGGGAACACTGAAGCTTTCTTT; cdr3_aa: CASSLGGNTEAFF
cdr3_length: 15; j_call: TRBJ2-7; clone_size: once; v_call: TRBV5-4; d_call: TRBD2; cdr3_nt: TGTGCCAGCAGCTTGGGGATGCCGGGGGGGCGCGAGCAGTACTTC; cdr3_aa: CASSLGMPGGREQYF
cdr3_length: 11; j_call: TRBJ1-3; clone_size: NA; v_call: TRBV19; d_call: NA; cdr3_nt: TGTGCCAGCCGCTCTGGAAACACCATATATTTT; cdr3_aa: CASRSGNTIYF
cdr3_length: 15; j_call: TRBJ2-1; clone_size: NA; v_call: TRBV24-1; d_call: TRBD1; cdr3_nt: TGTGCCACCTCGGGAGGGACAGGGGGCTACAATGAGCAGTTCTTC; cdr3_aa: CATSGGTGGYNEQFF
cdr3_length: 18; j_call: TRBJ2-2; clone_size: NA; v_call: TRBV11-2; d_call: TRBD1; cdr3_nt: TGTGCCAGCAGCTTAGCCCTTGGGTGGACAGGGAACACCGGGGAGCTGTTTTTT; cdr3_aa: CASSLALGWTGNTGELFF
cdr3_length: 15; j_call: TRBJ1-2; clone_size: NA; v_call: TRBV27; d_call: NA; cdr3_nt: TGTGCCAGCAGTTTAAACAGGGCCTCAGGCTATGGCTACACCTTC; cdr3_aa: CASSLNRASGYGYTF
cdr3_length: 16; j_call: TRBJ2-5; clone_size: NA; v_call: TRBV5-1; d_call: TRBD1; cdr3_nt: TGCGCCAGCAGCTCCTGGACAGGGGGCATGGAAGAGACCCAGTACTTC; cdr3_aa: CASSSWTGGMEETQYF
cdr3_length: 17; j_call: TRBJ2-1; clone_size: NA; v_call: TRBV7-2; d_call: TRBD2; cdr3_nt: TGTGCCAGCCCTCCCGGGACTAGCGGGGGTGTGTGGAATGAGCAGTTCTTC; cdr3_aa: CASPPGTSGGVWNEQFF
cdr3_length: 14; j_call: TRBJ1-6; clone_size: NA; v_call: TRBV6-5; d_call: TRBD1; cdr3_nt: TGTGCCAGCATTACCGGGACAGTAAATTCACCCCTCCACTTT; cdr3_aa: CASITGTVNSPLHF
cdr3_length: 16; j_call: TRBJ2-5; clone_size: once; v_call: TRBV11-3; d_call: TRBD2; cdr3_nt: TGTGCCAGCAGCTCCCTTCAGCGGGGGGGCCGGGAGACCCAGTACTTC; cdr3_aa: CASSSLQRGGRETQYF
cdr3_length: 14; j_call: TRBJ1-1; clone_size: NA; v_call: TRBV6-2/TRBV6-3; d_call: NA; cdr3_nt: TGTGCCAGCAGTTACCAAGGACAAGTGCGGTCCGCTTTCTTT; cdr3_aa: CASSYQGQVRSAFF
cdr3_length: 16; j_call: TRBJ2-3; clone_size: NA; v_call: TRBV9; d_call: TRBD2; cdr3_nt: TGTGCCAGCAGCGCCTGGGCGGGGGGCGGTGGAGATACGCAGTATTTT; cdr3_aa: CASSAWAGGGGDTQYF
cdr3_length: 13; j_call: TRBJ2-1; clone_size: few; v_call: TRBV19; d_call: NA; cdr3_nt: TGTGCCAGTTCGGAGAGCTCCTACAATGAGCAGTTCTTC; cdr3_aa: CASSESSYNEQFF
cdr3_length: 14; j_call: TRBJ1-1; clone_size: NA; v_call: TRBV7-2; d_call: TRBD1; cdr3_nt: TGTGCCAGCAGCCGCGGACAGGGAGACACTGAAGCTTTCTTT; cdr3_aa: CASSRGQGDTEAFF
cdr3_length: 13; j_call: TRBJ2-5; clone_size: few; v_call: TRBV14; d_call: NA; cdr3_nt: TGTGCCAGCAGCCAAGGGGGGAGGGAGACCCAGTACTTC; cdr3_aa: CASSQGGRETQYF
cdr3_length: 16; j_call: TRBJ1-5; clone_size: NA; v_call: TRBV6-2/TRBV6-3; d_call: TRBD1; cdr3_nt: TGTGCCAGCAGCCCGACAGGGGCCTCACCTAATCAGCCCCAGCATTTT; cdr3_aa: CASSPTGASPNQPQHF
cdr3_length: 15; j_call: TRBJ1-2; clone_size: NA; v_call: TRBV6-2/TRBV6-3; d_call: TRBD1; cdr3_nt: TGTGCCAGCAGTTACTCACAGGGGCCCCACTATGGCTACACCTTC; cdr3_aa: CASSYSQGPHYGYTF
cdr3_length: 16; j_call: TRBJ1-2; clone_size: NA; v_call: TRBV18; d_call: TRBD1; cdr3_nt: TGTGCCAGCTCACTAAGTTCTGACAGGGGGCGTAATGGCTACACCTTC; cdr3_aa: CASSLSSDRGRNGYTF
cdr3_length: 15; j_call: TRBJ2-5; clone_size: NA; v_call: TRBV28; d_call: NA; cdr3_nt: TGTGCCAGCAGTTTTTGGGGGGCGGGAGAAGAGACCCAGTACTTC; cdr3_aa: CASSFWGAGEETQYF
cdr3_length: 13; j_call: TRBJ1-2; clone_size: NA; v_call: TRBV4-1; d_call: NA; cdr3_nt: TGCGCCAGCAGCCAAGATTGGGCTCGGGGGGACACCTTC; cdr3_aa: CASSQDWARGDTF
cdr3_length: 13; j_call: TRBJ2-7; clone_size: NA; v_call: TRBV7-9; d_call: NA; cdr3_nt: TGTGCCAGCAGCTCGGACAGCTCCTACGAGCAGTACTTC; cdr3_aa: CASSSDSSYEQYF